One and the same sample provided the 26 T cell receptor beta chains below, sequenced in a study of blood T cell repertoires in COVID-19. The assay was immunoSEQ multiplex PCR, and TCRdb's table has in-frame clones only and misses some. This sample has some 320,000 clones, with under 90% found just once. The specimen sequenced was PBMCs or T cells enriched from blood (not recorded which). Receptors were obtained from a woman in her forties or fifties who had been exposed to COVID-19.

The rearrangement links TRBV5-1 to TRBJ2-2; 9 nucleotides align to TRBD1. J lost 9 bases, V lost 0 bases, and 9 bases had no gene match. There are 16 residues in the CDR3. Germline CDR1 reads SGHRS; CDR2 reads YFSETQ. Written as DNA, the CDR3 is TGCGCCAGCAGCTTGGGGGACACAGGGGGCAAGAGGGAGCTGTTTTTT. It encodes CASSLGDTGGKRELFF.

The chain uses TRBV25-1 and TRBJ2-3; weak D call: TRBD2 (5 bases). This CDR3 contains 14 residues. Germline lookup yields CDR1 MGHDK and CDR2 SYGVNS. Trimming took off 1 base at V and 8 bases at J, with 13 bases between the two ends. CDR3 DNA sequence: TGTGCCAGCAGTGAATTGGTGGACTGGGGTACGCAGTATTTT. Amino acids: CASSELVDWGTQYF.

The chain links TRBV7-9 to TRBJ2-6; D call uncertain. Germline V gene sequence: CDR1 SEHNR, CDR2 FQNEAQ (reference sequence). Trimming removed 2 bases at V and 2 bases at J, with 7 bases between. This CDR3 region has 15 residues. The CDR3 DNA sequence: TGTGCCAGCAGCTTACAATTAGCTGGGGCCAACGTCCTGACTTTC. This codes for CASSLQLAGANVLTF. Supplemented by reference TRBV7-9 and TRBJ2-6, the full variable domain reads DTGVSQNPRHKITKRGQNVTFRCDPISEHNRLYWYRQTLGQGPEFLTYFQNEAQLEKSRLLSDRFSAERPKGSFSTLEIQRTEQGDSAMYLCASSLQLAGANVLTFGAGSRLTVL.

Only a few counts were recorded for this clone. The chain joins TRBV4-2 to TRBJ2-2, with TRBD2 matching over 15 bases. Germline CDR1 and CDR2: LGHNA and YNFKEQ. CDR3 size: 17 residues. J gave up 3 bases and V 5 bases, and 4 bases lay outside the gene matches. The CDR3 protein is CASSTGTSGGYTGELFF. For the CDR3, the DNA is TGTGCCAGCAGCACGGGGACTAGCGGGGGGTACACCGGGGAGCTGTTTTTT.

V usage is TRBV6-4 and J usage is TRBJ2-3; 9 bases line up with TRBD2. Germline V lookup: CDR1 MRHNA, CDR2 SNTAGT. The trim removed 3 bases at V and 8 bases at J, leaving 6 bases unmatched. The CDR3 loop spans 14 amino acids. CDR3 nucleotide sequence: TGTGCCAGCAGTGAACGGCGGGGGGGAGGTACGCAGTATTTT. Translation: CASSERRGGGTQYF.

Worth noting for this clone: Other nucleotide sequences from this sample produce the same CDR3. This chain connects TRBV5-1 to TRBJ1-4, with 8 nucleotides matching TRBD1. This CDR3 is 14 amino acids long. CDR1 and CDR2 (germline): SGHRS, YFSETQ. The V gene end was trimmed by 4 bases and the J gene end by 7 bases; junction bases not matched to a gene: 6. CDR3 nucleotide sequence: TGCGCCAGCAGCCTAGGACAGGGTGGTGAAAAACTGTTTTTT. As protein: CASSLGQGGEKLFF.

The V call is TRBV12-3 or TRBV12-4, the J call TRBJ1-1; no clear D gene. This CDR3 spans 12 amino acids. Trimming shortened V by 6 bases and J by 11 bases, and 16 bases separated the two germline ends. In DNA form, the CDR3 reads TGTGCCAGCAGCACCCAAGGTAGCGGGGCTTTCTTT. Protein: CASSTQGSGAFF.

The CDR3: CASSPAGTGVRAEAFF. Written as DNA, the CDR3 is TGTGCCAGCTCACCAGCAGGGACAGGGGTTCGGGCTGAAGCTTTCTTT. The chain carries TRBV18 and TRBJ1-1, with 10 nucleotides matching TRBD1. V lost 2 bases and J lost 6; bases outside the gene matches: 9. The CDR3 is made up of 16 amino acids. Germline values: CDR1 KGHSH, CDR2 LQKENI.

Written as DNA, the CDR3 is TGTGCCAGCAGCCCGGGACAGGGGAGGGGGTTAGAGACCCAGTACTTC. Amino acid sequence: CASSPGQGRGLETQYF. The V and J genes are TRBV3-1 (or the pseudogene TRBV3-2) and TRBJ2-5; 10 bases are a match to TRBD1. Trimming took 4 bases from V and 4 from J; bases not matched to a gene: 9. The CDR3 sequence is 16 residues long. Germline CDR1 and CDR2: LGHDT and YNNKEL (reference sequence).

The V call is TRBV29-1, the J call TRBJ2-7; a weak D match, TRBD1 (6 bases). CDR3 length equals 12 residues. V was shortened by 6 bases and J by 5 bases, with 14 bases between the two germline ends. Germline V gives CDR1 SQVTM, CDR2 ANQGSEA. This CDR3 reads CSVQHRAHEQYF. As DNA, the CDR3 is TGCAGCGTACAACACAGGGCCCACGAGCAGTACTTC.

This chain links TRBV28 with TRBJ2-7, with D possibly TRBD1 on 5 matching bases. Trimming pared 5 bases from V and 3 bases from J, leaving 11 bases between. The CDR3 sequence is 13 residues long. Germline CDR1 MDHEN, CDR2 SYDVKM. CDR3 sequence: CASSPRAIYEQYF. Here the CDR3 DNA reads TGTGCCAGCAGTCCCAGGGCTATCTACGAGCAGTACTTC.

The chain recombines TRBV5-1 with TRBJ2-2; D possibly corresponds to TRBD1 (5 bases). This CDR3 has 16 amino acids. Germline-derived CDR1 and CDR2 are SGHRS and YFSETQ. V lost 0 bases to trimming and J lost 4 bases, with 13 bases between them. In DNA form, the CDR3 reads TGCGCCAGCAGCTTGGAGGGGATTCGTAGCACCGGGGAGCTGTTTTTT. Amino acid sequence: CASSLEGIRSTGELFF.

J is TRBJ2-1 and V is TRBV2; 10 bases map to TRBD2. The CDR3 extends over 15 amino acids. CDR1 and CDR2 (germline): SNHLY, FYNNEI. Trimming at V came to 5 bases and at J to 5 bases, leaving 6 bases not matched to a gene. CDR3 bases: TGTGCCAGCAGTCCGTTAGCGGGGGGCAACAATGAGCAGTTCTTC. Its protein is CASSPLAGGNNEQFF.

This chain links TRBV27 with TRBJ1-5; D remains ambiguous. In germline, CDR1 is MNHEY, CDR2 SMNVEV (reference sequence). The CDR3 has 9 amino acids. V was clipped by 6 bases and J by 15 bases, with 9 bases between them. The CDR3 nucleotides are TGTGCCAGCAGAGTGGCTTGGCATTTT. Protein product: CASRVAWHF.

The CDR3 loop is CASSSTGGNGYTF. In nucleotides, the CDR3 is TGTGCCAGCAGCTCGACAGGGGGAAATGGCTACACCTTC. V gene TRBV11-2 combines with J gene TRBJ1-2, with TRBD1 matching 9 bases. Germline V lookup: CDR1 SGHAT, CDR2 FQNNGV. J lost 6 bases, V lost 4 bases, and 3 bases had no gene match. The CDR3 runs 13 residues.

This clone was seen a single time. The CDR3 is CATSRDQPGLNQPQHF. DNA for the CDR3: TGTGCCACCAGCAGAGATCAGCCAGGCCTCAATCAGCCCCAGCATTTT. The rearrangement links TRBV15 to TRBJ1-5; D ambiguous. V lost 0 bases to trimming and J lost 3 bases, with 12 bases between them. The length of the CDR3 is 16 residues. Germline-derived CDR1 and CDR2 are LNHNV and YYDKDF (reference sequence). Full variable domain (missing parts from reference TRBV15 and TRBJ1-5): DAMVIQNPRYQVTQFGKPVTLSCSQTLNHNVMYWYQQKSSQAPKLLFHYYDKDFNNEADTPDNFQSRRPNTSFCFLDIRSPGLGDTAMYLCATSRDQPGLNQPQHFGDGTRLSIL.

CDR3 nucleotides: TGTGCCAGCAGCTTGGATGGGACAGGGATTTACGAGCAGTACTTC. This sequence encodes CASSLDGTGIYEQYF. This chain links TRBV5-4 with TRBJ2-7, with 9 bases identical to TRBD1. The germline CDR1 and CDR2 sequences are SGHNT and YYREEE (reference sequence). CDR3 size: 15 residues. The V segment lost 0 bases and the J segment 4 bases; nucleotides outside the gene matches: 5.

V gene TRBV28 combines with J gene TRBJ2-2; no definite D call. V dropped 4 bases and J dropped 1 base, with 7 bases sitting between them. Looked up from germline, CDR1 is MDHEN and CDR2 is SYDVKM. The CDR3 runs to 14 residues. CDR3: CASSSPGNTGELFF. The CDR3 nucleotides read TGTGCCAGCAGTTCTCCAGGGAACACCGGGGAGCTGTTTTTT. Variable domain in full (rest from reference TRBV28 and TRBJ2-2): DVKVTQSSRYLVKRTGEKVFLECVQDMDHENMFWYRQDPGLGLRLIYFSYDVKMKEKGDIPEGYSVSREKKERFSLILESASTNQTSMYLCASSSPGNTGELFFGEGSRLTVL.

The sample holds a few counts of this clone. The rearrangement uses TRBV19 and TRBJ2-6; perhaps TRBD1 as D (5 bases). The ends were cut back, 7 bases at V and 2 bases at J, with 9 bases in the middle. Germline-derived CDR1 and CDR2 are LNHDA and SQIVND (reference sequence). The CDR3 has 14 residues. DNA of the CDR3: TGTGCCAGTAAGTCAGGGACTGGGGCCAACGTCCTGACTTTC. Translation: CASKSGTGANVLTF.

The chain recombines TRBV28 with TRBJ1-4, with D perhaps TRBD1 (5 bases). From germline, CDR1 is MDHEN and CDR2 SYDVKM. Trimming left V 6 bases short and J 2 bases short, with 13 bases between. The CDR3 is 15 amino acids. The CDR3 bases are TGTGCCAGCAGCAGACCTCAGGGCACTAATGAAAAACTGTTTTTT. It yields the protein CASSRPQGTNEKLFF.

The V and J genes are TRBV6-5 and TRBJ1-2, with D unclear. This CDR3 has 15 residues. The V gene's germline CDR1 is MNHEY and CDR2 SVGAGI. V lost 0 bases and J lost 2, with 10 bases in between. In DNA, the CDR3 is TGTGCCAGCAGTTACTCGATACGGAGGAACTATGGCTACACCTTC. Its translation: CASSYSIRRNYGYTF.

The J gene is TRBJ2-3, the V gene TRBV5-8; TRBD1 might be the D (5 bases). V shed 0 bases and J shed 2 bases, with 13 bases lying between them. This CDR3 has 16 residues. CDR1 and CDR2 from the germline V gene are SGHTS and YDEGEE. The CDR3 coding sequence is TGTGCCAGCAGCTTGGGGCAGGGTGGGTCCACAGATACGCAGTATTTT. This codes for CASSLGQGGSTDTQYF.

This chain's CDR3 is CASSLPTSGTQYF. DNA for the CDR3: TGTGCCAGCAGTTTACCAACTAGTGGTACGCAGTATTTT. The V gene is TRBV28, the J gene TRBJ2-3, with a possible D match to TRBD2 (5 bases). Trimming took 2 bases from V and 8 from J, leaving 11 bases between them. The CDR3 covers 13 residues. The germline gives CDR1 MDHEN, CDR2 SYDVKM. The whole variable domain, remainder taken from reference TRBV28 and TRBJ2-3, is DVKVTQSSRYLVKRTGEKVFLECVQDMDHENMFWYRQDPGLGLRLIYFSYDVKMKEKGDIPEGYSVSREKKERFSLILESASTNQTSMYLCASSLPTSGTQYFGPGTRLTVL.

The rearrangement links TRBV9 to TRBJ2-7; unclear D gene. Looked up from germline, CDR1 is SGDLS and CDR2 is YYNGEE. With 0 bases removed from V and 6 bases from J, the gap between germline ends came to 10 bases. The CDR3 spans 13 residues. The CDR3 sequence is CASSVGGPGEQYF. The CDR3 bases are TGTGCCAGCAGCGTAGGAGGTCCGGGCGAGCAGTACTTC.

The chain combines TRBV5-1 with TRBJ2-7, with TRBD2 identical over 9 bases. The CDR3 loop spans 17 amino acids. Germline-derived CDR1 and CDR2 are SGHRS and YFSETQ. V lost 2 bases and J lost 5; bases outside the gene matches: 14. This chain's CDR3 is CASSFGTSSTRSHEQYF. The CDR3 DNA follows: TGCGCCAGCAGCTTCGGGACTAGCTCAACCCGCAGTCACGAGCAGTACTTC.

V usage is TRBV5-4 and J usage is TRBJ1-6; tentatively, D is TRBD1 (6 bases). This CDR3 is 14 amino acids long. CDR1 SGHNT and CDR2 YYREEE come from the germline V gene (reference sequence). V gave up 3 bases and J gave up 10 bases, with 14 bases separating them. The CDR3 here is CASSSQRQDSPLHF. CDR3 coding DNA: TGTGCCAGCAGCTCACAGAGACAGGACTCACCCCTCCACTTT.